The T cell receptor beta chain under discussion was sequenced for a study of PD-1 blockade in classical Hodgkin lymphoma. Study outcomes and limitations: Patients newly diagnosed and complete responders had comparable baseline diversity. Healthy donors reportedly exceeded newly diagnosed patients in baseline TCR diversity.

Trimming shortened V by 5 bases and J by 4 bases, and 9 bases separated the two germline ends. Germline V gene data show CDR1 as MNHEY and CDR2 as SMNVEV (reference sequence). This CDR3 comprises 13 residues. TCRdb keeps only in-frame clones here, not all; method: immunoSEQ multiplex PCR. Of 29,000 or so clones in the sample, around 67% were seen once. This clone is categorized as medium-sized. Antigen unknown. Every patient experienced relapse after autologous stem cell transplantation, and brentuximab vedotin exposure varied. The sequenced sample was peripheral blood mononuclear cells (PBMCs), obtained before the second cycle of nivolumab. The sequence came from a human donor with classical Hodgkin lymphoma. V and J are TRBV27 and TRBJ2-4; TRBD1 might be the D (5 bases). The chain's CDR3 is CASSATAKNIQYF. The DNA of the CDR3 is TGTGCCAGCAGTGCGACAGCGAAAAACATTCAGTACTTC.